The subject of this entry is one T cell receptor beta chain. This clone has a single count. It lacks a known antigen. Nothing much larger sits one base from this clone, and base qualities are not available. From a lookup of the germline V gene, CDR1 and CDR2 are MGHRA and YSYEKL. Its CDR3 holds 14 amino acids, cysteine through phenylalanine. Just the 42-base CDR3 DNA is kept, in frame starting at base 1. The junction shows trimming of 5 bases on V and 4 bases on J, plus 14 bases between the germline ends. The library was prepared using the immunoSEQ multiplex PCR assay. TCRdb provides this immuneACCESS table in a form limited to in-frame rearrangements. Some clones are lacking; in checked studies, under half of them reflect an unresolved V gene, and why the rest are absent is not known. This sample has roughly 100,000 clones in its table, and just under 95% of those were observed once. Roughly 1.7% of the sample comes from the top ten.

This sample was included in a study of T cell changes during pregnancy in multiple sclerosis (dated by TCRdb to about 2019). Context from the whole study: The study examined how the T cell repertoire changed over the course of pregnancy in women with multiple sclerosis.

The sample was peripheral blood, taken after pregnancy. This clonotype originated in a female donor with multiple sclerosis, enrolled in a pregnancy study. Rearrangement joined TRBV4-1 to TRBJ2-5, and possibly TRBD1, on 5 matching bases. The sequenced DNA is TGCGCCAGCAGCTTGACGTCAGGGTCAGAGACCCAGTACTTC. Protein translation: CASSLTSGSETQYF.